This T cell receptor (beta chain) was sequenced during a study of OX40 agonist ivuxolimab in advanced cancers. Study as a whole: With ivuxolimab, an agonistic anti-OX40 (CD134) antibody, patients were treated.

Per germline, CDR1 WSHSY and CDR2 SAAADI. The CDR3 sequence is 15 residues long. Trimming at V came to 7 bases and at J to 4 bases, leaving 10 bases not matched to a gene. Sequencing used immunoSEQ multiplex PCR; TCRdb keeps in-frame clones, though not all of them. This table has around 66,000 clones, about 90% appearing once. Patients were excluded for autoimmune disease history or systemic immunosuppression. Notes on the study in general: Low levels of normalized T-cell clonal expansion also appeared in some nonresponders.

As for this clone: Its antigen is as yet unknown.

The sample here was CD4+ or CD8+ T cells sorted from blood, taken in a trial of the OX40 agonist ivuxolimab. The chain links TRBV10-2 to TRBJ2-3, with 8 bases lining up with TRBD2. This TCR was sampled from an adult with an advanced solid tumor such as melanoma, head and neck, liver or kidney cancer. CDR3 sequence (DNA): TGCGCCAGCACCAGGAGCGGGGGAGGCGCAGATACGCAGTATTTT. As protein: CASTRSGGGADTQYF.